Each of the 16 T cell receptor beta chains below was sequenced from the same sample in a study of circulating and synovial CD4+ cells in juvenile arthritis. Assay: immunoSEQ multiplex PCR; the TCRdb copy retains only in-frame clones and omits some. Found here are around 32,000 clones, 90% to 95% of them singletons; the top ten hold roughly 0.69%. Material: CD4+ T cells from blood. Source of these receptors: a human donor with juvenile idiopathic arthritis.

The J gene is TRBJ2-1, the V gene TRBV10-3; no clear D gene. Germline-derived CDR1 and CDR2 are ENHRY and SYGVKD. V shed 8 bases and J shed 8 bases, with 10 bases lying between them. This CDR3 is built from 11 residues. The CDR3 bases are TGTGCCATCGTTGTCGAGGATGAGCAGTTCTTC. This translates into CAIVVEDEQFF.

V gene TRBV5-1 combines with J gene TRBJ2-3; TRBD1 matches at 7 bases. Germline V CDR1 and CDR2: SGHRS, YFSETQ. The CDR3 runs 15 residues. After removal of 4 bases from V and 2 bases from J, the junction contained 7 bases not matched to a gene. In nucleotides, the CDR3 is TGCGCCAGCAGCCCGGGGACAGACTTCACAGATACGCAGTATTTT. Its protein product is CASSPGTDFTDTQYF.

Worth noting for this clone: The same CDR3 can be traced to other DNA sequences in this sample. This chain uses TRBV19 with TRBJ2-3, with D perhaps TRBD2 (6 bases). Germline V gene sequence: CDR1 LNHDA, CDR2 SQIVND (reference sequence). The CDR3 is 14 residues long. Trimming left V 3 bases short and J 3 bases short, with 10 bases between. The DNA of the CDR3 is TGTGCCAGTAGTATGCGGGGCCGGACAGATACGCAGTATTTT. This gives the protein CASSMRGRTDTQYF. Filled out from reference TRBV19 and TRBJ2-3, the complete variable domain reads DGGITQSPKYLFRKEGQNVTLSCEQNLNHDAMYWYRQDPGQGLRLIYYSQIVNDFQKGDIAEGYSVSREKKESFPLTVTSAQKNPTAFYLCASSMRGRTDTQYFGPGTRLTVL.

The chain combines TRBV4-2 with TRBJ1-5; D is ambiguous. CDR1 and CDR2 from the germline V gene are LGHNA and YNFKEQ. The CDR3 has 15 residues. The germline V and J ends were trimmed by 1 base and 0 bases, with 7 bases remaining between them. In nucleotides, the CDR3 is TGTGCCAGCAGCCAAGTTCCAGATAGCAATCAGCCCCAGCATTTT. Amino acids: CASSQVPDSNQPQHF.

DNA for the CDR3: TGCGCCAGCAGCCTCCCCAGGGGGCAGGGCCAAGAGACCCAGTACTTC. It codes for CASSLPRGQGQETQYF. The rearrangement joins TRBV4-3 to TRBJ2-5; 8 bases map to TRBD1. The V and J ends lost 4 bases and 1 base, in that order; junction bases with no gene match: 8. From germline, CDR1 is LGHNA and CDR2 YSLEER. The CDR3 totals 16 residues.

Concerning this clone itself: Other DNA sequences within the sample encode an identical CDR3. The chain has TRBV7-2 and TRBJ1-6; unclear D gene. This CDR3 is 16 amino acids long. The V gene lost 5 bases and the J gene lost 7 bases, with 18 bases spanning the gap. The germline gives CDR1 SGHTA, CDR2 FQGNSA. The chain's CDR3 is CASSPQGRGLNSPLHF. The CDR3 DNA reads as TGTGCCAGCAGCCCTCAAGGGAGAGGCTTAAATTCACCCCTCCACTTT.

The chain recombines TRBV6-6 with TRBJ1-5; TRBD1 agrees at 9 bases. Germline assignment: CDR1 MNHNY and CDR2 SVGAGI (reference sequence). The CDR3 runs 15 residues. V lost 4 bases to trimming and J lost 6 bases; unmatched junction nucleotides: 7. CDR3 nucleotides: TGTGCCAGCAGTTCTGGACAGGGGATTAGTCAGCCCCAGCATTTT. This sequence encodes CASSSGQGISQPQHF.

This clone was observed once. The chain combines TRBV30 with TRBJ1-5; D is possibly TRBD1 (6 bases). The V and J ends lost 0 bases and 0 bases respectively, with 9 bases between them. The CDR3 is 15 residues long. Germline lookup yields CDR1 GTSNPN and CDR2 SVGIG (reference sequence). The CDR3 spells CAWSVRGHSNQPQHF. The CDR3 bases are TGTGCCTGGAGTGTAAGGGGACATAGCAATCAGCCCCAGCATTTT.

This clone was detected once. This rearrangement joins TRBV11-2 to TRBJ2-1, with 11 bases aligning to TRBD2. The CDR3 totals 17 residues. With 0 bases clipped from V and 12 bases from J, the junction kept 13 bases outside the gene matches. Germline lookup yields CDR1 SGHAT and CDR2 FQNNGV. In DNA, the CDR3 is TGTGCCAGCAGCTTAGATCTGGGACTAGCGGCTAGCTTAGCGCAGTTCTTC. Translating it yields CASSLDLGLAASLAQFF.

The CDR3 region has the DNA TGTGCCAGCAGCAGAACCCCGGGGGTTGAATATGGCTACACCTTC. Residues: CASSRTPGVEYGYTF. This rearrangement joins TRBV7-6 to TRBJ1-2, with D perhaps matching TRBD1 (5 bases). This CDR3 comprises 15 residues. Deletions cut 5 bases from V and 5 bases from J, with 18 bases between. Germline V CDR1 and CDR2: SGHVS, FNYEAQ.

The J gene is TRBJ2-3, the V gene TRBV29-1; 10 positions agree with TRBD1. Germline CDR1 reads SQVTM; CDR2 reads ANQGSEA. The CDR3 extends over 14 amino acids. V lost 4 bases, J lost 4 bases, and 5 bases stayed unmatched. The CDR3 protein is CSVGDRGLPDTQYF. Written as DNA, the CDR3 is TGCAGCGTTGGAGACAGGGGGCTACCAGATACGCAGTATTTT.

The V call is TRBV28, the J call TRBJ2-7, with 12 bases matching TRBD1. With 10 bases clipped from V and 2 bases from J, the junction kept 9 bases outside the gene matches. The CDR3 has 15 residues. Germline loops: CDR1 MDHEN, CDR2 SYDVKM. The CDR3 sequence is CATRRRDRGPYEQYF. The CDR3, as DNA: TGTGCCACCAGACGGAGGGACAGGGGGCCCTACGAGCAGTACTTC.

This clone has only one observation. The chain couples TRBV7-2 to TRBJ2-1, with unresolved D. The CDR3 has 13 residues. In germline, CDR1 is SGHTA, CDR2 FQGNSA. Trimming took 1 base from V and 4 from J, leaving 5 bases between them. Here the CDR3 DNA reads TGTGCCAGCAGCTTAGGGAGATACAATGAGCAGTTCTTC. This gives the protein CASSLGRYNEQFF.

The chain recombines TRBV11-2 with TRBJ2-1, with D possibly matching TRBD2 (6 bases). The V and J ends lost 1 base and 7 bases respectively, with 17 bases between them. The CDR3 length is 16 residues. Germline values: CDR1 SGHAT, CDR2 FQNNGV. CDR3 sequence (DNA): TGTGCCAGCAGCTTAGTGTTGAATTCTCGGGGGAATGAGCAGTTCTTC. Protein sequence: CASSLVLNSRGNEQFF.

The chain is built from TRBV6-6 and TRBJ1-1, with 8 bases matching TRBD1. The CDR3 is 13 residues long. The germline V gene encodes CDR1 MNHNY and CDR2 SVGAGI (reference sequence). V dropped 5 bases and J dropped 6; count of bases not matched to a gene: 5. This CDR3 is CASSRGQGSEAFF. CDR3 DNA: TGTGCCAGCAGTCGCGGACAGGGTTCTGAAGCTTTCTTT.

This clone has just one count. This chain uses TRBV28 with TRBJ1-6, with D perhaps TRBD1 (5 bases). The germline V gene encodes CDR1 MDHEN and CDR2 SYDVKM. The CDR3 contains 15 residues. Trimming took 5 bases from V and 10 from J, leaving 18 bases between them. The CDR3 nucleotides read TGTGCCAGCAGTCGGTCGGCGGGGACGGGCTCACCCCTCCACTTT. The encoded protein is CASSRSAGTGSPLHF.